A single sample is the source of the 29 T cell receptor beta chains below, sequenced in a study of early T cells in non-severe SARS-CoV-2 infection. TCRdb reprocessed the 5' RACE reads via MiXCR and lists one record per CDR3 protein. The table lists tens of thousands of distinct CDR3 sequences, approximately 6% of them singletons. The input for sequencing was whole blood, taken at baseline. The receptors were gathered from an adult who was a healthcare worker with PCR-confirmed SARS-CoV-2 infection or an uninfected control (not recorded which).

This chain uses TRBV7-9 with TRBJ2-3; D is ambiguous. Per germline, CDR1 SEHNR and CDR2 FQNEAQ (reference sequence). Trimming removed 8 bases at V and 5 bases at J, with 5 bases between. The CDR3 runs 10 residues. The CDR3 coding sequence is TGTGCCAGCGGGGAAGATACGCAGTATTTT. Translating gives CASGEDTQYF.

This clonotype was seen many times. The rearrangement uses TRBV20-1 and TRBJ2-3; D call uncertain. This CDR3 region has 12 residues. Trimming cost V 5 bases and J 4 bases, with 10 bases left between them. Germline CDR1 and CDR2: DFQATT and SNEGSKA (reference sequence). The CDR3 DNA follows: TGCAGTGCTTCGCCCCAGTCAGATACGCAGTATTTT. Residues: CSASPQSDTQYF.

There are a few counts of this clonotype. The CDR3 region has the DNA TGTGCCAGCAGCGTCCGGGACTCCGAGACCCAGTACTTC. This sequence encodes CASSVRDSETQYF. The V gene is TRBV9, the J gene TRBJ2-5; TRBD2 might be the D (6 bases). The germline V gene encodes CDR1 SGDLS and CDR2 YYNGEE. Trimming left V 2 bases short and J 5 bases short, with 10 bases between. The CDR3 is 13 residues long. Using reference TRBV9 and TRBJ2-5 for the parts outside the CDR3, the full variable domain is DSGVTQTPKHLITATGQRVTLRCSPRSGDLSVYWYQQSLDQGLQFLIQYYNGEERAKGNILERFSAQQFPDLHSELNLSSLELGDSALYFCASSVRDSETQYFGPGTRLLVL.

To note about this clonotype: Given a much more abundant clone one base away, this may be a read error. The V and J genes are TRBV20-1 and TRBJ2-1; D might be TRBD1 (5 bases). Germline-derived CDR1 and CDR2 are DFQATT and SNEGSKA (reference sequence). V dropped 0 bases and J dropped 5 bases, with 17 bases sitting between them. The CDR3 is 16 amino acids. The CDR3 coding sequence is TGCAGTGCTAGAGACCCGGTCGTACAGGTCCACAATGAGCAGTTCTTC. Protein product: CSARDPVVQVHNEQFF.

This clonotype was detected ten times or more. The genes are TRBV28 and TRBJ2-2; D is unresolved. The V end lost 3 bases, the J end lost 3 bases, and 5 bases lay between the germline ends. CDR3 length equals 13 residues. In germline, CDR1 is MDHEN, CDR2 SYDVKM. DNA of the CDR3: TGTGCCAGCAGTTTGTCCCACACCGGGGAGCTGTTTTTT. Translated, it gives CASSLSHTGELFF. The entire variable domain, with the rest obtained from reference TRBV28 and TRBJ2-2, is as follows: DVKVTQSSRYLVKRTGEKVFLECVQDMDHENMFWYRQDPGLGLRLIYFSYDVKMKEKGDIPEGYSVSREKKERFSLILESASTNQTSMYLCASSLSHTGELFFGEGSRLTVL.

A few counts support this clonotype. One end of the junction is discordant with germline, which a read error may explain. The V gene is TRBV20-1, the J gene TRBJ1-2; D is uncertain. The CDR3 spans 13 residues. Germline assignment: CDR1 DFQATT and CDR2 SNEGSKA (reference sequence). Here the CDR3 DNA reads TGCAGTGTTAGAGATGAATTTAACTATGGCTACACCTTC. It is translated as CSVRDEFNYGYTF.

This clonotype was counted many times. The V and J genes are TRBV7-9 and TRBJ2-2, with 11 bases that match TRBD1. CDR1 is SEHNR, CDR2 FQNEAQ, per germline (reference sequence). The CDR3 sequence is 19 residues long. The trim removed 5 bases at V and 5 bases at J, leaving 16 bases unmatched. CDR3 region: CASSQPPLGQGASTGELFF. CDR3 coding DNA: TGTGCCAGCAGCCAACCCCCCCTCGGACAGGGGGCATCGACCGGGGAGCTGTTTTTT.

This chain connects TRBV4-1 to TRBJ1-6; D possibly corresponds to TRBD1 (5 bases). The CDR3 length is 15 residues. V was cut by 4 bases and J by 10 bases, with 17 bases left in between. The germline CDR1 and CDR2 sequences are MGHRA and YSYEKL. This chain's CDR3 is CASSRYAGVGSPLHF. CDR3 in DNA: TGCGCCAGCAGCCGTTATGCGGGGGTGGGGTCACCCCTCCACTTT.

This clonotype was seen a few times. V is TRBV28 and J is TRBJ2-3, with 8 bases identical to TRBD2. Germline V gene sequence: CDR1 MDHEN, CDR2 SYDVKM. J was trimmed by 1 base and V by 6 bases; bases with no gene match: 6. The CDR3 sequence is 15 residues long. The CDR3 loop reads CASSFLSGGTDTQYF. DNA for the CDR3: TGTGCCAGCAGCTTTCTTAGCGGGGGCACAGATACGCAGTATTTT.

This clonotype was detected ten times or more. The V gene is TRBV18, the J gene TRBJ1-5; 11 nucleotides agree with TRBD1. V lost 5 bases to trimming and J lost 7 bases; unmatched junction nucleotides: 4. This CDR3 contains 14 residues. Germline V gene data show CDR1 as KGHSH and CDR2 as LQKENI. CDR3 region: CASSRTGGRQPQHF. CDR3 DNA sequence: TGTGCCAGCTCAAGGACAGGGGGCAGACAGCCCCAGCATTTT.

This clonotype was seen ten or more times. CDR3 nucleotide sequence: TGTGCCAGCAGCTCTCCCCGGACAGGGGATGTGGTCGGGGAGCTGTTTTTT. This sequence encodes CASSSPRTGDVVGELFF. The rearrangement uses TRBV11-2 and TRBJ2-2; 9 bases agree with TRBD1. The CDR3 is 17 amino acids. V trimming: 4 bases; J trimming: 7 bases; junction bases outside the gene matches: 13. Germline V CDR1 and CDR2: SGHAT, FQNNGV.

This clonotype was detected ten times or more. The chain employs TRBV20-1 and TRBJ2-2, with D maybe TRBD2 (6 bases). V shed 3 bases and J shed 7 bases, with 12 bases lying between them. The CDR3 is made up of 13 amino acids. CDR1 is DFQATT and CDR2 is SNEGSKA in the germline V gene (reference sequence). CDR3 loop: CSARGGTGGELFF. In DNA, the CDR3 is TGCAGTGCTAGGGGCGGGACTGGCGGGGAGCTGTTTTTT.

The gene calls are TRBV6-1 and TRBJ1-5; D is tentatively TRBD1 or TRBD2 (6 bases each). The J call may be in error: the DNA end matches TRBJ2-3 better. Per the germline V gene, CDR1 is MNHNS and CDR2 is SASEGT. CDR3 length: 17 residues. The CDR3 DNA sequence: TGTGCCAGCAGCCTCGAGGGGGGCCAGTATAGCAATCAGCCCCAGTATTTT. It yields the protein CASSLEGGQYSNQPQYF.

The CDR3 sequence is CASRNTGANVLTF. The CDR3, as DNA: TGTGCCAGCAGGAATACCGGGGCCAACGTCCTGACTTTC. The V call is TRBV28, the J call TRBJ2-6; D gene uncertain. Deletions cut 6 bases from V and 4 bases from J, with 7 bases between. There are 13 residues in the CDR3. Looked up from germline, CDR1 is MDHEN and CDR2 is SYDVKM.

This clonotype has ten or more counts. V is TRBV27 and J is TRBJ2-3, with a possible D match to TRBD1 (6 bases). The germline CDR1 and CDR2 sequences are MNHEY and SMNVEV (reference sequence). V lost 5 bases to trimming and J lost 6 bases, with 6 bases between them. This CDR3 contains 11 residues. For the CDR3, the DNA is TGTGCCAGCAGTACAGGGGATACGCAGTATTTT. It encodes CASSTGDTQYF.

This clonotype has more than one count but fewer than ten. J is TRBJ2-3 and V is TRBV7-6; tentative D call: TRBD2 (5 bases). The ends were cut back, 4 bases at V and 3 bases at J, with 17 bases in the middle. The CDR3 runs to 16 residues. Germline CDR1 reads SGHVS; CDR2 reads FNYEAQ. CDR3 sequence: CASSSLRLLGTDTQYF. For the CDR3, the DNA is TGTGCCAGCAGCTCCTTAAGATTACTAGGAACAGATACGCAGTATTTT.

This clonotype was observed a handful of times. The chain joins TRBV6-5 to TRBJ2-4; TRBD1 matches 9 bases. The V and J ends lost 6 bases and 5 bases, in that order; junction bases with no gene match: 8. This CDR3 is 15 amino acids long. Germline loops: CDR1 MNHEY, CDR2 SVGAGI. CDR3 loop: CASSPTGGPQNIQYF. The CDR3 DNA sequence: TGTGCCAGCAGCCCGACAGGGGGTCCTCAAAACATTCAGTACTTC.

This clonotype was observed a few times. V gene TRBV28 combines with J gene TRBJ2-4; 7 nucleotides line up with TRBD1. With V trimmed by 6 bases and J by 0 bases, 2 bases remained unmatched. CDR3 length: 14 amino acids. Germline CDR1 MDHEN, CDR2 SYDVKM. The CDR3 reads CASSRDRAKNIQYF. The DNA for the CDR3 is TGTGCCAGCAGCAGGGACAGAGCCAAAAACATTCAGTACTTC.

Notes on this clonotype: A read error may be the cause here, since a much bigger clone is one base away. The chain is built from TRBV6-6 and TRBJ1-2; TRBD1 is a possible D gene (6 bases). Germline V gives CDR1 MNHNY, CDR2 SVGAGI (reference sequence). The length of the CDR3 is 15 residues. V lost 7 bases, J lost 0 bases, and 15 bases lay in between. CDR3 coding DNA: TGTGCCAGCATGTGGACAGTCCAGTCTAACTATGGCTACACCTTC. Translating it yields CASMWTVQSNYGYTF.

This clonotype was counted at least ten times. The chain carries TRBV4-2 and TRBJ1-2, with D maybe TRBD1 (5 bases). The CDR3 is 14 residues long. Germline CDR1 and CDR2: LGHNA and YNFKEQ. V was clipped by 1 base and J by 2 bases, with 8 bases between them. The CDR3 DNA sequence: TGTGCCAGCAGCCAAGTCAAGGGGAACTATGGCTACACCTTC. Translating gives CASSQVKGNYGYTF.

Details on this clonotype: The missing conserved phenylalanine or tryptophan at the end of this CDR3 makes a read error likely. This chain joins TRBV28 and TRBJ2-7; possible D gene TRBD1, 6 bases. Trimming took 3 bases from V and 2 from J, leaving 14 bases between them. The CDR3 loop spans 15 amino acids. CDR1 is MDHEN and CDR2 is SYDVKM in the germline V gene. The CDR3 loop reads CASSLETGLPYEQYL. For the CDR3, the DNA is TGTGCCAGCAGTTTGGAGACAGGTCTACCCTACGAGCAGTACCTC.

This clonotype occurred many times. The J gene is TRBJ1-1, the V gene TRBV20-1; D possibly corresponds to TRBD1 (5 bases). The CDR3 totals 14 residues. V was clipped by 4 bases and J by 2 bases, with 14 bases between them. Looked up from germline, CDR1 is DFQATT and CDR2 is SNEGSKA (reference sequence). CDR3 loop: CSANDRGGNTEAFF. The CDR3 DNA is TGCAGTGCTAACGACAGAGGCGGTAACACTGAAGCTTTCTTT.

This chain connects TRBV16 to TRBJ2-7; tentatively, D is TRBD1 or TRBD2 (6 bases each). Germline loops: CDR1 KGHSY, CDR2 FQNENV. V dropped 0 bases and J dropped 6 bases, with 12 bases sitting between them. This CDR3 comprises 14 residues. In DNA, the CDR3 is TGTGCCAGCAGCCAATCTGTCAGGGGAGGCGAGCAGTACTTC. Protein product: CASSQSVRGGEQYF.

This clonotype was counted ten times or more. The chain joins TRBV6-5 to TRBJ1-2, with 7 bases fitting TRBD1. This CDR3 has 14 amino acids. Unmatched junction bases numbered 1, after V lost 2 bases and J lost 1 base. Looked up from germline, CDR1 is MNHEY and CDR2 is SVGAGI. The CDR3 region has the DNA TGTGCCAGCAGTTACGGGACAGATAACTATGGCTACACCTTC. Translating it yields CASSYGTDNYGYTF.

This clonotype was seen ten or more times. This rearrangement joins TRBV3-1 to TRBJ1-3, with 10 positions matching TRBD1. The ends lost 1 base at V and 6 bases at J; junction bases unmatched: 9. CDR3 length: 17 residues. CDR1 LGHDT and CDR2 YNNKEL come from the germline V gene (reference sequence). Here the CDR3 reads CASSQAGTGVTENTIYF. CDR3 bases: TGTGCCAGCAGCCAAGCAGGGACAGGGGTTACGGAAAACACCATATATTTT.

The genes are TRBV7-9 and TRBJ2-1; 14 nucleotides align to TRBD2. The V segment lost 5 bases and the J segment 5 bases; nucleotides outside the gene matches: 8. The germline CDR1 and CDR2 sequences are SEHNR and FQNEAQ (reference sequence). The CDR3 sequence is 17 residues long. CDR3 DNA sequence: TGTGCCAGCAGCAACCGGACTAGCGGGAGGCTACACAATGAGCAGTTCTTC. Its protein is CASSNRTSGRLHNEQFF. Full variable domain (missing parts from reference TRBV7-9 and TRBJ2-1): DTGVSQNPRHKITKRGQNVTFRCDPISEHNRLYWYRQTLGQGPEFLTYFQNEAQLEKSRLLSDRFSAERPKGSFSTLEIQRTEQGDSAMYLCASSNRTSGRLHNEQFFGPGTRLTVL.

The table lists this clonotype with many counts. The CDR3 DNA reads as TGTGCCAGCAGGAGGACAGGACCTAGCAATCAGCCCCAGCATTTT. This sequence encodes CASRRTGPSNQPQHF. The genes are TRBV11-2 and TRBJ1-5; 7 bases are shared with TRBD1. Germline trimming cut 6 bases from V and 0 bases from J; bases unmatched to any gene: 5. CDR3 length: 15 amino acids. Per germline, CDR1 SGHAT and CDR2 FQNNGV.

This clonotype was picked up many times. J is TRBJ2-1 and V is TRBV4-3, with 8 bases fitting TRBD2. In germline, CDR1 is LGHNA, CDR2 YSLEER. V lost 0 bases to trimming and J lost 4 bases; unmatched junction nucleotides: 5. The CDR3 spans 16 residues. In DNA, the CDR3 is TGCGCCAGCAGCCAAGAGCTGGCGGGGGGATACAATGAGCAGTTCTTC. The encoded protein is CASSQELAGGYNEQFF.

The table lists this clonotype with a few counts. This chain connects TRBV4-2 to TRBJ2-2; D not resolved. Germline V CDR1 and CDR2: LGHNA, YNFKEQ. Trimming left V 1 base short and J 2 bases short, with 5 bases between. The CDR3 spans 14 residues. CDR3 region: CASSQVVNTGELFF. The CDR3 DNA sequence: TGTGCCAGCAGCCAAGTAGTTAACACCGGGGAGCTGTTTTTT.